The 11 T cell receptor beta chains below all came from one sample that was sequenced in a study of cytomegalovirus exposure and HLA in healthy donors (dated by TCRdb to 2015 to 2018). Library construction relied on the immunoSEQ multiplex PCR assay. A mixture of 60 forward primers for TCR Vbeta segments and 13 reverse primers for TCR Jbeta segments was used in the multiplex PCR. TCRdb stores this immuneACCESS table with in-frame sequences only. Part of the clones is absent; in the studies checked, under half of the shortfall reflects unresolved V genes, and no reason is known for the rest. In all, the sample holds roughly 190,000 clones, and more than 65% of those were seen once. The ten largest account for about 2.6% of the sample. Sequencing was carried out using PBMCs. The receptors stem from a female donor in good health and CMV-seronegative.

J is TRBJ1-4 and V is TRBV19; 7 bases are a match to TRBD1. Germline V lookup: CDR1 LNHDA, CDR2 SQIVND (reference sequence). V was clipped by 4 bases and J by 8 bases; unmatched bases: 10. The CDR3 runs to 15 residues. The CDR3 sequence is CASSTQGQRKEKLFF. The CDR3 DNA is TGTGCCAGTAGTACACAGGGGCAGAGGAAGGAAAAACTGTTTTTT.

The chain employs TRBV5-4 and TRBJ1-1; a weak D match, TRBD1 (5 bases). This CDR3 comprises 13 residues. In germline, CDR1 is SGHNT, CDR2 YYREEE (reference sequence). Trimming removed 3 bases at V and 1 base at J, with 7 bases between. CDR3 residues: CASSWRGNTEAFF. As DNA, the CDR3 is TGTGCCAGCAGCTGGAGGGGGAACACTGAAGCTTTCTTT.

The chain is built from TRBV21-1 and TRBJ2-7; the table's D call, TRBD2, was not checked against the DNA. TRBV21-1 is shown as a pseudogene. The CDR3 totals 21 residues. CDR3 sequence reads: CASSKAEGENLCREGTYEQYF. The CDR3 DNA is TGTGCCAGCAGCAAAGCAGAAGGGGAGAATCTTTGCCGGGAGGGGACCTACGAGCAGTACTTC.

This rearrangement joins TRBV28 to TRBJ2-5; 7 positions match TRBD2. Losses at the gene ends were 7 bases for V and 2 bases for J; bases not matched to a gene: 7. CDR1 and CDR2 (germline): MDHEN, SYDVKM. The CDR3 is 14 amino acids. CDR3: CASNLGGRQETQYF. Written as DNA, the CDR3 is TGTGCCAGCAACCTGGGGGGGAGACAAGAGACCCAGTACTTC.

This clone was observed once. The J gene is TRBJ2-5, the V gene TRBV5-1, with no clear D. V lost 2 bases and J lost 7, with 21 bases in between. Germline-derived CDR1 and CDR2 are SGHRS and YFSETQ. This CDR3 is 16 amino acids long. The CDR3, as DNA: TGCGCCAGCAGCTTAGAAACCAGCTCCACCTCGGGGACCCAGTACTTC. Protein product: CASSLETSSTSGTQYF.

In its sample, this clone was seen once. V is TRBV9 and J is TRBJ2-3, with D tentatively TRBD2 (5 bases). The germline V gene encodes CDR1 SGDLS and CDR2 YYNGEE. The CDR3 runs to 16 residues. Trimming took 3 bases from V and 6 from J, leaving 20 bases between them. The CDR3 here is CASSDMKLDATDTQYF. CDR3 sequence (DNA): TGTGCCAGCAGCGACATGAAACTAGACGCCACGGATACGCAGTATTTT.

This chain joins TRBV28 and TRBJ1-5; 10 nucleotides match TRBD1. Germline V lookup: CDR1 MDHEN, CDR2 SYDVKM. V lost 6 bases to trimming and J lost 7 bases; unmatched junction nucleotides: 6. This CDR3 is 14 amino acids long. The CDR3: CASRDRGWGQPQHF. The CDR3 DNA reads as TGTGCCAGCAGGGACAGGGGGTGGGGACAGCCCCAGCATTTT.

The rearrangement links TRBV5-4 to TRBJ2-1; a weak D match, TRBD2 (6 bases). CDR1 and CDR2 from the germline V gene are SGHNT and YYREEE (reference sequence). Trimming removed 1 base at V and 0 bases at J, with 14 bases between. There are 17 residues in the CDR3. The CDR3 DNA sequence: TGTGCCAGCAGCTTGTTCGCGGGATCGAGCTCCTACAATGAGCAGTTCTTC. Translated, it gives CASSLFAGSSSYNEQFF.

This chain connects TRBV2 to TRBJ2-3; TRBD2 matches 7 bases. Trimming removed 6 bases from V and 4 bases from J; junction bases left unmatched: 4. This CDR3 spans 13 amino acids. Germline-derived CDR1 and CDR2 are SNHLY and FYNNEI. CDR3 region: CASREGGPDTQYF. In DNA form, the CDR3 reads TGTGCCAGCAGGGAGGGAGGGCCAGATACGCAGTATTTT.

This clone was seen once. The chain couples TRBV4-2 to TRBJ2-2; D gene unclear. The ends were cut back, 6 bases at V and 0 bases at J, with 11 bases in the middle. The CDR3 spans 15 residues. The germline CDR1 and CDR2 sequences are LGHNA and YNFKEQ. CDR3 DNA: TGTGCCAGCAGACCGTTAAGCTCGAACACCGGGGAGCTGTTTTTT. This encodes CASRPLSSNTGELFF.

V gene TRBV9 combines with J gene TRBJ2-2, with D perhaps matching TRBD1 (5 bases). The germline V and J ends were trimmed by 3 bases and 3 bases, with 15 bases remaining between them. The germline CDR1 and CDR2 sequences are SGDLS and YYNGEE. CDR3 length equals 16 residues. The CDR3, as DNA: TGTGCCAGCAGCGAAACCCTAACAGGTTACACCGGGGAGCTGTTTTTT. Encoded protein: CASSETLTGYTGELFF.